Detailed here is one T cell receptor (beta chain). Its antigen is not identified. Pooled in the analysis were second doses at about 4 or about 12 weeks. The record originates from a study of T cell responses to AZD1222 COVID-19 vaccine. Broader study findings: Of spike-specific TCRs, nearly half reportedly target regions left unmutated in variants.

Germline CDR1 reads SQVTM; CDR2 reads ANQGSEA. V lost 5 bases to trimming and J lost 3 bases; unmatched junction nucleotides: 2. The CDR3 length is 12 residues. Clones were read by immunoSEQ multiplex PCR, and TCRdb kept only the in-frame ones, dropping some. The data show around 140,000 clones, with about 91% seen just once and around 3.5% held by the top ten. The chain couples TRBV29-1 to TRBJ2-7; 9 nucleotides agree with TRBD1. The source of this sequence is an adult who received the AZD1222 COVID-19 vaccine. The specimen comprised peripheral blood, sampled 28 days after the second AZD1222 dose. DNA for the CDR3: TGCAGCGTTCAGGGACAGGGCTACGAGCAGTACTTC. Protein sequence: CSVQGQGYEQYF.